The 6 T cell receptor beta chains given below trace back to one sample, sequenced in a study of OX40 agonist ivuxolimab in advanced cancers. The protocol was immunoSEQ multiplex PCR, while the TCRdb copy is restricted to in-frame clones and leaves out a portion. The sample holds 100,000 or so clones, 75% to 90% seen once. The source was CD4+ or CD8+ T cells sorted from blood, collected in a trial of the OX40 agonist ivuxolimab. These receptors all stem from an adult with an advanced solid tumor such as melanoma, head and neck, liver or kidney cancer.

The rearrangement joins TRBV6-5 to TRBJ1-2; D not certain. The CDR3 is 13 residues long. Trimming shortened V by 2 bases and J by 6 bases, and 10 bases separated the two germline ends. Germline V CDR1 and CDR2: MNHEY, SVGAGI. The CDR3 DNA is TGTGCCAGCAGTTACCTAACAATCCATGGCTACACCTTC. Translated: CASSYLTIHGYTF.

The rearrangement links TRBV7-2 to TRBJ2-2; weak D call: TRBD2 (6 bases). The CDR3 is 15 amino acids. The germline gives CDR1 SGHTA, CDR2 FQGNSA. The V and J ends lost 3 bases and 4 bases respectively, with 12 bases between them. The CDR3 nucleotides are TGTGCCAGCAGCTTTGGGGGGTTTGGCACCGGGGAGCTGTTTTTT. It translates to CASSFGGFGTGELFF.

The chain combines TRBV7-3 with TRBJ2-3; possibly TRBD2 for D (5 bases). V was trimmed by 2 bases and J by 4 bases, leaving 13 bases between them. This CDR3 region has 15 residues. Germline CDR1 SGHTA, CDR2 FQGTGA. The CDR3 DNA is TGTGCCAGCAGCTTAGGTGTGGGGAGCGCAGATACGCAGTATTTT. Amino acids: CASSLGVGSADTQYF.

The rearrangement uses TRBV7-2 and TRBJ2-1; D possibly uses TRBD1 or TRBD2 (5 bases each). Trimming pared 3 bases from V and 10 bases from J, leaving 13 bases between. The CDR3 is 13 amino acids. Germline CDR1 and CDR2: SGHTA and FQGNSA. The CDR3 spells CASSLRGGPEQFF. The CDR3 DNA reads TGTGCCAGCAGCTTGAGGGGCGGCCCAGAGCAGTTCTTC.

The gene calls are TRBV6-6 and TRBJ2-1; TRBD2 is a possible D gene (5 bases). CDR3 length equals 11 residues. Germline-derived CDR1 and CDR2 are MNHNY and SVGAGI (reference sequence). Trimming took off 4 bases at V and 8 bases at J, with 6 bases between the two ends. CDR3 sequence reads: CASSSSYEQFF. CDR3 in DNA: TGTGCCAGCAGTTCTAGCTATGAGCAGTTCTTC.

The chain is built from TRBV7-2 and TRBJ1-5; TRBD1 matches at 7 bases. The CDR3 totals 15 residues. The germline gives CDR1 SGHTA, CDR2 FQGNSA. Germline trimming cut 5 bases from V and 3 bases from J; bases unmatched to any gene: 7. CDR3 sequence (DNA): TGTGCCAGCAGCCGCGACAGGGACCCCAATCAGCCCCAGCATTTT. The encoded protein is CASSRDRDPNQPQHF.